One and the same sample provided the 28 T cell receptor beta chains below, sequenced in a study of cytomegalovirus exposure and HLA in healthy donors. Use of 60 Vbeta and 13 Jbeta primers characterized the PCR. Sequencing was performed with immunoSEQ multiplex PCR; in TCRdb, only in-frame clones are kept and a portion is missing. The data contain about 82,000 clones, around 70% of them singletons. Sample: PBMCs. The source is a woman aged 50 to 65 in good health and CMV-seropositive.

This clone was seen once. The rearrangement uses TRBV28 and TRBJ2-3, with unresolved D. V shed 8 bases and J shed 0 bases, with 6 bases lying between them. Per the germline V gene, CDR1 is MDHEN and CDR2 is SYDVKM. This CDR3 has 12 residues. CDR3 sequence (DNA): TGTGCCAGCCGAACTAGCACAGATACGCAGTATTTT. The encoded protein is CASRTSTDTQYF.

The CDR3 DNA reads TGTGCCAGCAACCTGGACAGGGTGGAAGGCTACACCTTC. Translated, it gives CASNLDRVEGYTF. The genes are TRBV6-1 and TRBJ1-2; 8 bases are a match to TRBD1. This CDR3 has 13 amino acids. V gave up 7 bases and J gave up 8 bases; unmatched junction bases: 9. CDR1 is MNHNS and CDR2 is SASEGT in the germline V gene.

This rearrangement joins TRBV19 to TRBJ1-1, with unresolved D. Germline loops: CDR1 LNHDA, CDR2 SQIVND (reference sequence). V was shortened by 2 bases and J by 4 bases, with 17 bases between the two germline ends. The CDR3 loop spans 16 amino acids. CDR3 sequence (DNA): TGTGCCAGTAGTATAAAGTATGGCAGCGAGGTCACTGAAGCTTTCTTT. Amino acids: CASSIKYGSEVTEAFF.

The V call is TRBV6-1, the J call TRBJ1-1, with 9 bases that match TRBD1. Germline CDR1 and CDR2: MNHNS and SASEGT. This CDR3 is 14 amino acids long. Trimming took 6 bases from V and 1 from J; bases not matched to a gene: 3. CDR3 residues: CASRGTGWNTEAFF. The CDR3 coding sequence is TGTGCCAGCAGAGGGACAGGGTGGAACACTGAAGCTTTCTTT.

The V gene is TRBV6-5, the J gene TRBJ2-1; TRBD2 matches at 7 bases. This CDR3 comprises 16 residues. Trimming took 0 bases from V and 5 from J; bases not matched to a gene: 7. Per the germline V gene, CDR1 is MNHEY and CDR2 is SVGAGI. CDR3 in amino acids: CASSYSWPAGDNEQFF. The CDR3 DNA follows: TGTGCCAGCAGTTACTCCTGGCCCGCGGGAGACAATGAGCAGTTCTTC.

The rearrangement joins TRBV30 to TRBJ1-1; D perhaps matches TRBD1 (6 bases). V was clipped by 0 bases and J by 7 bases, with 15 bases between them. The germline V gene encodes CDR1 GTSNPN and CDR2 SVGIG (reference sequence). The CDR3 is 14 residues long. The CDR3, as DNA: TGTGCCTGGAGTGTACTTCACAGGGCAGGTGAAGCTTTCTTT. This sequence encodes CAWSVLHRAGEAFF.

The gene calls are TRBV29-1 and TRBJ2-1; D gene ambiguous. Germline V CDR1 and CDR2: SQVTM, ANQGSEA. The CDR3 spans 12 residues. V was clipped by 3 bases and J by 7 bases, with 10 bases between them. CDR3 bases: TGCAGCGTTGAGGTGGTGGAGAATGAGCAGTTCTTC. Its translation: CSVEVVENEQFF.

The V and J genes are TRBV5-5 and TRBJ1-1; D gene unclear. The V gene's germline CDR1 is SGHKS and CDR2 YYEKEE (reference sequence). Trimming pared 5 bases from V and 1 base from J, leaving 15 bases between. This CDR3 spans 15 amino acids. CDR3 region: CASRGHPEGNTEAFF. CDR3 in DNA: TGTGCCAGCAGAGGGCATCCCGAGGGGAACACTGAAGCTTTCTTT.

The chain links TRBV11-3 to TRBJ2-2; 8 positions agree with TRBD2. The CDR3 has 13 amino acids. V lost 8 bases, J lost 6 bases, and 5 bases stayed unmatched. CDR1 is SGHNT, CDR2 YENEEA, per germline. DNA of the CDR3: TGTGCCAGCTCCTTCGGGGGGGCCGGGGAGCTGTTTTTT. This translates into CASSFGGAGELFF.

This clone was counted between two and nine times. The chain couples TRBV10-3 to TRBJ2-5; TRBD2 matches 9 bases. The DNA matches TRBJ2-7 better at its end, which makes the J call doubtful. This CDR3 region has 14 residues. Germline lookup yields CDR1 ENHRY and CDR2 SYGVKD. This CDR3 reads CAISGSGSWNEQYF. The DNA of the CDR3 is TGTGCCATCAGTGGTAGCGGGAGTTGGAACGAGCAGTACTTC.

This chain links TRBV10-2 with TRBJ2-7; D possibly corresponds to TRBD2 (6 bases). Germline-derived CDR1 and CDR2 are WSHSY and SAAADI. V was clipped by 1 base and J by 1 base, with 8 bases between them. The CDR3 runs to 14 residues. CDR3 region: CASSEWGVSYEQYF. In nucleotides, the CDR3 is TGCGCCAGCAGTGAGTGGGGGGTATCCTACGAGCAGTACTTC.

This chain connects TRBV6-6 to TRBJ2-1; TRBD2 matches at 12 bases. Germline V CDR1 and CDR2: MNHNY, SVGAGI (reference sequence). This CDR3 comprises 13 residues. Losses at the gene ends were 10 bases for V and 8 bases for J; bases not matched to a gene: 6. The CDR3 region is CAIASGRAHEQFF. CDR3 coding DNA: TGTGCCATCGCTAGCGGGAGGGCCCATGAGCAGTTCTTC.

This chain uses TRBV9 with TRBJ2-1; the D gene is possibly TRBD2 (5 bases). Germline values: CDR1 SGDLS, CDR2 YYNGEE. The CDR3 has 15 amino acids. Between the trimmed V and J ends, which lost 2 bases and 3 bases, there was a span of 12 bases. CDR3 DNA sequence: TGTGCCAGCAGCGTGGCCCCCGGGAACTACAATGAGCAGTTCTTC. Translation: CASSVAPGNYNEQFF.

On this clone: The junction does not match germline at one end; this may be a read error. The rearrangement links TRBV7-7 to TRBJ2-5; tentatively, D is TRBD2 (6 bases). CDR1 and CDR2 (germline): SSHAT, FNYEAQ (reference sequence). CDR3 size: 15 residues. DNA for the CDR3: TGTGCTAGCAGCTTAGCGCCGGGAGAAACGGAGACCCAGTACTTC. The encoded protein is CASSLAPGETETQYF.

The chain links TRBV6-5 to TRBJ2-7, with D perhaps matching TRBD1 (6 bases). Germline V gene lookup returns CDR1 MNHEY and CDR2 SVGAGI. The length of the CDR3 is 16 residues. Trimming took off 4 bases at V and 2 bases at J, with 18 bases between the two ends. The CDR3 loop reads CASSSLSGVSTYEQYF. CDR3 nucleotide sequence: TGTGCCAGCAGTTCCTTATCAGGGGTTTCCACCTACGAGCAGTACTTC.

The chain joins TRBV5-1 to TRBJ1-3; D is possibly TRBD1 (5 bases). V lost 4 bases to trimming and J lost 1 base, with 15 bases between them. The CDR3 extends over 16 amino acids. Germline V gene data show CDR1 as SGHRS and CDR2 as YFSETQ. The CDR3 region is CASSPAGRTSGNTIYF. In DNA form, the CDR3 reads TGCGCCAGCAGCCCCGCGGGGCGGACGTCTGGAAACACCATATATTTT.

The chain has TRBV4-1 and TRBJ1-2; D is ambiguous. The CDR3 totals 15 residues. CDR1 and CDR2 (germline): MGHRA, YSYEKL. V lost 0 bases and J lost 7, with 15 bases in between. CDR3: CASSQEYGTRGGYTF. The CDR3 DNA reads TGCGCCAGCAGCCAAGAATACGGCACTCGGGGTGGCTACACCTTC.

This clone appeared once. V and J are TRBV7-2 and TRBJ1-1; D not resolved. CDR1 is SGHTA, CDR2 FQGNSA, per germline. Trimming removed 2 bases at V and 0 bases at J, with 10 bases between. The CDR3 has 15 amino acids. The CDR3 loop reads CASSLSPGVNTEAFF. Written as DNA, the CDR3 is TGTGCCAGCAGCTTAAGTCCCGGGGTGAACACTGAAGCTTTCTTT. Complete variable domain (other parts from reference TRBV7-2 and TRBJ1-1): GAGVSQSPSNKVTEKGKDVELRCDPISGHTALYWYRQSLGQGLEFLIYFQGNSAPDKSGLPSDRFSAERTGGSVSTLTIQRTQQEDSAVYLCASSLSPGVNTEAFFGQGTRLTVV.

This clone was counted between two and nine times. V usage is TRBV7-9 and J usage is TRBJ2-3; D possibly corresponds to TRBD2 (6 bases). Germline values: CDR1 SEHNR, CDR2 FQNEAQ (reference sequence). V lost 1 base and J 3 bases, leaving 17 bases between the germline ends. The CDR3 covers 17 residues. This chain's CDR3 is CASSLGGSGSSTDTQYF. In nucleotides, the CDR3 is TGTGCCAGCAGCTTAGGAGGTAGCGGTTCCTCTACAGATACGCAGTATTTT.

The CDR3 coding sequence is TGTGCCAGCAGGATAAGACAGGGGGTGCATCAGCCCCAGCATTTT. Its translation: CASRIRQGVHQPQHF. The chain combines TRBV6-5 with TRBJ1-5, with 9 bases matching TRBD1. In germline, CDR1 is MNHEY, CDR2 SVGAGI. Germline trimming cut 6 bases from V and 5 bases from J; bases unmatched to any gene: 8. This CDR3 comprises 15 residues.

The V and J genes are TRBV4-1 and TRBJ2-3, with 11 bases lining up with TRBD1. CDR1 and CDR2 from the germline V gene are MGHRA and YSYEKL. The CDR3 is 17 amino acids. V was pared by 1 base and J by 6 bases, with 9 bases of the junction left unmatched. The CDR3 nucleotides read TGCGCCAGCAGCCAAGTGCTATCGGGACAGGGGGTGGATACGCAGTATTTT. This translates into CASSQVLSGQGVDTQYF.

The chain couples TRBV21-1 to TRBJ2-5; the D segment call TRBD2 is taken from the table without a DNA check. TRBV21-1 is an annotated pseudogene. This CDR3 contains 14 residues. CDR3 nucleotides: TGTGCCAGCAGCAAAAGGGACTACCAAGAGACCCAGTACTTC. This codes for CASSKRDYQETQYF.

This clone appeared a single time. The chain links TRBV30 to TRBJ2-5; 14 nucleotides align to TRBD2. The germline gives CDR1 GTSNPN, CDR2 SVGIG (reference sequence). V dropped 3 bases and J dropped 12; count of bases not matched to a gene: 3. This CDR3 is 12 amino acids long. The CDR3 sequence: CAWRAGLAGEYF. For the CDR3, the DNA is TGTGCCTGGAGGGCGGGACTAGCGGGAGAGTACTTC.

This clone was seen repeatedly, ten times or more. V is TRBV28 and J is TRBJ2-5, with 7 bases identical to TRBD1. The length of the CDR3 is 13 residues. Germline assignment: CDR1 MDHEN and CDR2 SYDVKM. V lost 6 bases to trimming and J lost 5 bases; unmatched junction nucleotides: 6. The CDR3 coding sequence is TGTGCCAGCAGGTACCCGACAGGGGAGACCCAGTACTTC. It is translated as CASRYPTGETQYF.

The chain is built from TRBV7-3 and TRBJ1-1; TRBD1 aligns across 7 bases. The V gene's germline CDR1 is SGHTA and CDR2 FQGTGA. The trim removed 5 bases at V and 5 bases at J, leaving 2 bases unmatched. This CDR3 contains 12 residues. As DNA, the CDR3 is TGTGCCAGCAGCCAGACAGGGACTGAAGCTTTCTTT. Translated, it gives CASSQTGTEAFF.

This rearrangement joins TRBV6-1 to TRBJ2-5, with 11 bases fitting TRBD2. Per the germline V gene, CDR1 is MNHNS and CDR2 is SASEGT. The CDR3 extends over 15 amino acids. J lost 5 bases, V lost 10 bases, and 12 bases had no gene match. CDR3 protein: CATTQLAGGGETQYF. CDR3 DNA: TGTGCCACCACCCAGCTAGCGGGAGGAGGGGAGACCCAGTACTTC.

V is TRBV2 and J is TRBJ2-5; D possibly corresponds to TRBD2 (5 bases). The V end lost 7 bases, the J end lost 1 base, and 10 bases lay between the germline ends. This CDR3 comprises 13 residues. Germline V lookup: CDR1 SNHLY, CDR2 FYNNEI. CDR3 loop: CASKRTRQETQYF. CDR3 nucleotides: TGTGCCAGCAAGCGGACCCGCCAAGAGACCCAGTACTTC.

The sample holds a few counts of this clone. The genes are TRBV27 and TRBJ1-2; maybe TRBD1 (5 bases). V was shortened by 3 bases and J by 2 bases, with 7 bases between the two germline ends. Germline CDR1 and CDR2: MNHEY and SMNVEV (reference sequence). The CDR3 is 13 residues long. The CDR3 here is CASSFRENYGYTF. The DNA of the CDR3 is TGTGCCAGCAGTTTCAGGGAAAACTATGGCTACACCTTC.